Presented here are 8 T cell receptor beta chains from one specimen sequenced in a study of T-cell memory formation after mild COVID-19. TCRdb reprocessed the 5' RACE reads with MiXCR, giving one entry per CDR3 protein. Of approximately 240,000 distinct CDR3 sequences listed, roughly 15% are singletons. Sequenced: PBMCs or a T cell subset sorted from them (not recorded which). Source of these receptors: a young man who had mild COVID-19 (a few samples of this study predate the infection). Cell type and time point are not known.

This clonotype was picked up a small number of times. The chain couples TRBV12-3 or TRBV12-4 to TRBJ1-5; a possible D gene is TRBD1 (5 bases). CDR3 length equals 15 residues. Trimming left V 0 bases short and J 7 bases short, with 13 bases between. The CDR3 nucleotides are TGTGCCAGCAGTTTAGCGCTCTCCGAGGGGCAGCCCCAGCATTTT. Translated, it gives CASSLALSEGQPQHF.

This clonotype was found a few times. The V call is TRBV5-4, the J call TRBJ1-1; no reliable D call. The length of the CDR3 is 13 residues. V was cut by 6 bases and J by 3 bases, with 12 bases left in between. CDR1 SGHNT and CDR2 YYREEE come from the germline V gene (reference sequence). CDR3 region: CASKWEAHTEAFF. CDR3 DNA: TGTGCCAGCAAATGGGAGGCGCACACTGAAGCTTTCTTT.

This clonotype was found a few times. The chain employs TRBV7-2 and TRBJ2-6, with 9 bases fitting TRBD1. Losses at the gene ends were 6 bases for V and 4 bases for J; bases not matched to a gene: 10. Germline V lookup: CDR1 SGHTA, CDR2 FQGNSA. The CDR3 runs to 17 residues. CDR3 coding DNA: TGTGCCAGCAGTTCGCGGACAGGGGCGAGCGGGGCCAACGTCCTGACTTTC. The encoded protein is CASSSRTGASGANVLTF.

CDR3 residues: CASSGGVQQETQYF. CDR3 DNA sequence: TGTGCCAGCAGCGGGGGGGTCCAACAAGAGACCCAGTACTTC. The chain has TRBV6-6 and TRBJ2-5, with 8 bases lining up with TRBD2. V trimming: 6 bases; J trimming: 2 bases; junction bases outside the gene matches: 5. The CDR3 spans 14 residues. The germline V gene has CDR1 MNHNY and CDR2 SVGAGI (reference sequence).

This clonotype was counted a few times. The rearrangement uses TRBV21-1 and TRBJ1-5; the listed D gene, TRBD1, was not tested against the DNA. TRBV21-1 is a listed pseudogene. CDR3 size: 18 residues. Here the CDR3 reads CASSPAVFGADRGTPQHF. DNA for the CDR3: TGTGCCAGCAGCCCCGCCGTCTTTGGAGCGGACAGGGGAACCCCCCAGCACTTT.

This clonotype was seen ten or more times. The CDR3 protein is CASSFYGTDTQYF. DNA of the CDR3: TGTGCCAGCAGCTTCTACGGCACAGATACGCAGTATTTT. The rearrangement joins TRBV7-2 to TRBJ2-3; D is undetermined. Germline CDR1 and CDR2: SGHTA and FQGNSA. This CDR3 is built from 13 residues. V was shortened by 3 bases and J by 1 base, with 5 bases between the two germline ends.

The rearrangement joins TRBV6-2 or TRBV6-3 to TRBJ2-4, with TRBD1 identical over 9 bases. The CDR3 has 16 amino acids. The V gene's germline CDR1 is MNHEY and CDR2 SVGEGT. V was pared by 6 bases and J by 3 bases, with 9 bases of the junction left unmatched. CDR3: CASSSNPTGGKNIQYF. The CDR3 nucleotides read TGTGCCAGCAGCTCCAACCCGACAGGGGGCAAAAACATTCAGTACTTC.

The V and J genes are TRBV9 and TRBJ2-5; D remains unclear. The V end lost 2 bases, the J end lost 5 bases, and 10 bases lay between the germline ends. The CDR3 is made up of 13 amino acids. CDR1 is SGDLS and CDR2 is YYNGEE in the germline V gene. In nucleotides, the CDR3 is TGTGCCAGCAGCGTCCGTTCTGGGGAGACCCAGTACTTC. Translated: CASSVRSGETQYF.